This entry lists 4 T cell receptor beta chains sequenced from one sample in a study of CD8 T cells in Susac syndrome. After extraction with the RNeasy kit, about 0.5 to 1 ug of the RNA was reverse transcribed using random hexamers. TCRdb ran MiXCR on the immunoSEQ multiplex PCR reads and lists one entry per CDR3 protein. The repertoire consists of hundreds of thousands of distinct CDR3 sequences, with over 90% occurring once and the leading ten covering around 0.16%. The sample was CD4+ T cells from PBMCs. The receptors shown here come from a human donor with Susac syndrome.

The CDR3 nucleotides are TGCAGTGCTGAGAAAGGGACTAGCGGGGGGTCGGGCCAAGAGACCCAGTACTTC. Protein product: CSAEKGTSGGSGQETQYF. This chain joins TRBV20-1 and TRBJ2-5; 15 nucleotides match TRBD2. CDR3 length equals 18 residues. After removal of 5 bases from V and 1 base from J, the junction contained 11 bases not matched to a gene. Germline CDR1 is DFQATT and CDR2 is SNEGSKA (reference sequence).

The rearrangement links TRBV7-2 to TRBJ1-1, with D unclear. CDR1 SGHTA and CDR2 FQGNSA come from the germline V gene. Trimming pared 4 bases from V and 3 bases from J, leaving 3 bases between. The CDR3 is 11 amino acids. In DNA form, the CDR3 reads TGTGCCAGCAGCTCGGACACTGAAGCTTTCTTT. Translating gives CASSSDTEAFF.

V and J are TRBV4-1 and TRBJ2-3, with 12 bases lining up with TRBD2. Germline CDR1 is MGHRA and CDR2 is YSYEKL. The junction had 14 bases not matched to a gene; V was cut back by 3 bases and J by 1 base. The CDR3 loop spans 20 amino acids. The CDR3 spells CASSQGSSGGAVEGTDTQYF. The CDR3 DNA follows: TGCGCCAGCAGCCAGGGATCTAGCGGGGGGGCTGTAGAGGGCACAGATACGCAGTATTTT.

The chain's CDR3 is CAISERGETGAPSYEQYF. The CDR3, as DNA: TGTGCCATCAGTGAACGAGGGGAGACAGGTGCGCCTTCCTACGAGCAGTACTTC. This chain joins TRBV10-3 and TRBJ2-7; D possibly corresponds to TRBD1 (6 bases). Between the trimmed V and J ends, which lost 3 bases and 1 base, there was a span of 22 bases. This CDR3 spans 18 amino acids. Germline lookup yields CDR1 ENHRY and CDR2 SYGVKD.